This T cell receptor beta chain was captured in a study of T-cell memory formation after mild COVID-19. Study-level information: TCR clusters were mostly donor specific.

Constant-segment primers were used for 5'RACE, and the resulting TCR alpha and TCR beta cDNA libraries carried sample barcodes and UMIs. One entry per CDR3 protein, called by TCRdb with MiXCR from the 5' RACE reads. The sample consists of about 430,000 distinct CDR3 sequences, 20% to 25% of them appearing once. The ends lost 2 bases at V and 0 bases at J; junction bases unmatched: 8. The CDR3 runs to 20 residues. Germline V gene lookup returns CDR1 MGHDK and CDR2 SYGVNS. With regard to this clonotype: The antigen is undetermined.

Findings and caveats of the study: CD4/CD8 balance characterized clones contracting day 15 to 85, and CD4+ skew characterized later expanders.

The source of this sequence is an adult woman who had mild COVID-19 (a few samples of this study predate the infection). Cell type and time point are not known. The chain combines TRBV25-1 with TRBJ2-3; TRBD2 aligns across 16 bases. The sample was PBMCs or a T cell subset sorted from them (not recorded which). In DNA form, the CDR3 reads TGTGCCAGCAGTGAAAAAATCGGGACTAGCGGGAGGGGGAGCACAGATACGCAGTATTTT. Residues: CASSEKIGTSGRGSTDTQYF.